This is a list of T cell receptor beta chains from one sample in a study of cytomegalovirus exposure and HLA in healthy donors. TCRdb's copy holds only in-frame clones and misses some; the assay was immunoSEQ multiplex PCR. The sample yields roughly 120,000 clones, roughly 78% seen once. The sequenced sample consisted of PBMCs. The receptors here all came from a man aged 30 to 39 in good health and CMV-seronegative. Both conserved end residues are part of each CDR3. Each record gives: CDR3 protein, CDR3 DNA, V gene, clone size, CDR3 length, D gene, J gene. The D gene is left open where the match is weak. The size entry is marked missing in some rows and otherwise reads once, few, many or a size class.

CASSQDFGGIGGYTF	TGCGCCAGCAGCCAAGACTTTGGAGGGATAGGAGGCTACACCTTC	TRBV4-3	.	15	.	TRBJ1-2
CASSQGDMNTEAFF	TGTGCCAGCAGCCAGGGGGACATGAACACTGAAGCTTTCTTT	TRBV9	few	14	TRBD1	TRBJ1-1
CASSSNLQGGKLFF	TGTGCCAGCAGTTCTAATCTTCAGGGTGGAAAACTGTTTTTT	TRBV6-5	.	14	.	TRBJ1-4
CASSHPTNEKLFF	TGTGCCAGCAGCCATCCAACTAATGAAAAACTGTTTTTT	TRBV7-9	once	13	.	TRBJ1-4
CASSWPPGGTTNEKLFF	TGTGCCAGTAGTTGGCCCCCGGGGGGCACAACTAATGAAAAACTGTTTTTT	TRBV19	.	17	.	TRBJ1-4
CASSQVQGIVETQYF	TGTGCCAGCAGCCAAGTACAGGGTATAGTAGAGACCCAGTACTTC	TRBV4-2	.	15	.	TRBJ2-5
CASSGTGIEDTQYF	TGTGCCAGCAGTGGGACAGGGATAGAAGATACGCAGTATTTT	TRBV2	once	14	TRBD1	TRBJ2-3
CASSPSGPQETQYF	TGTGCCAGCAGCCCCAGCGGTCCCCAAGAGACCCAGTACTTC	TRBV7-3	.	14	.	TRBJ2-5
CASSTASGSYTQYF	TGTGCCAGTAGTACGGCTAGCGGGAGTTATACGCAGTATTTT	TRBV19	.	14	TRBD2	TRBJ2-3
CAIRGQGWNYGYTF	TGTGCCATCAGAGGACAGGGATGGAACTATGGCTACACCTTC	TRBV10-3	.	14	TRBD1	TRBJ1-2
CSADRGGEKLFF	TGCAGCGCCGACAGGGGAGGTGAAAAACTGTTTTTT	TRBV29-1	.	12	TRBD1	TRBJ1-4
CASSYGIGGNTQYF	TGTGCCAGCAGTTACGGTATAGGGGGCAATACGCAGTATTTT	TRBV6-5	.	14	TRBD1	TRBJ2-3
CASSGEIGTEQYF	TGTGCCAGCAGCGGGGAAATCGGGACTGAGCAGTACTTC	TRBV6-4	.	13	.	TRBJ2-7
CASSELTGYYNEQFF	TGTGCCAGCAGTGAATTGACAGGGTATTACAATGAGCAGTTCTTC	TRBV6-1	.	15	TRBD1	TRBJ2-1
CASSMPGQNTEAFF	TGTGCCAGTAGTATGCCCGGACAAAACACTGAAGCTTTCTTT	TRBV19	.	14	.	TRBJ1-1
CATSREATDPYEQYF	TGTGCCACCAGCAGAGAAGCGACAGACCCCTACGAGCAGTACTTC	TRBV15	.	15	.	TRBJ2-7
CASSFTVSYNSPLHF	TGTGCCAGCAGCTTCACGGTCTCCTATAATTCACCCCTCCACTTT	TRBV5-6	.	15	.	TRBJ1-6
CSPPRNRGLGEKLFF	TGCAGCCCGCCCCGGAACAGGGGATTAGGTGAAAAACTGTTTTTT	TRBV29-1	few	15	TRBD1	TRBJ1-4
CASSQGILGNSPLHF	TGCGCCAGCAGCCAAGGTATTCTCGGGAATTCACCCCTCCACTTT	TRBV4-1	.	15	.	TRBJ1-6
CASSPRGTDTQYF	TGTGCCAGCAGCCCCCGGGGCACAGATACGCAGTATTTT	TRBV14	.	13	.	TRBJ2-3
CASSLQGGTNEKLFF	TGTGCCAGCAGCTTACAGGGAGGAACTAATGAAAAACTGTTTTTT	TRBV7-9	.	15	.	TRBJ1-4
CASSEVGLAGEVHYEQYF	TGTGCCAGCAGTGAAGTGGGGTTAGCGGGGGAAGTGCACTACGAGCAGTACTTC	TRBV25-1	.	18	TRBD2	TRBJ2-7
CASSVGALSSYNEQFF	TGTGCCAGCAGCGTAGGAGCCCTTAGCTCCTACAATGAGCAGTTCTTC	TRBV9	few	16	.	TRBJ2-1
CASSLGTHNQPQHF	TGTGCCAGCAGCTTGGGCACACACAATCAGCCCCAGCATTTT	TRBV5-6	.	14	.	TRBJ1-5
CASSQAGTGAGNTIYF	TGCGCCAGCAGCCAAGCCGGGACAGGGGCTGGAAACACCATATATTTT	TRBV4-1	few	16	TRBD1	TRBJ1-3
CASSRGRGLDYGYTF	TGTGCCAGCAGCCGAGGAAGGGGGCTAGACTATGGCTACACCTTC	TRBV27	once	15	TRBD1	TRBJ1-2
CASSDGNQPQHF	TGTGCCAGCTCTGACGGGAATCAGCCCCAGCATTTT	TRBV6-5	.	12	.	TRBJ1-5
CASRGWDRGNTIYF	TGTGCCAGCAGGGGATGGGACAGAGGAAACACCATATATTTT	TRBV6-4	few	14	TRBD1	TRBJ1-3
CASSITEDTEAFF	TGTGCCAGCAGCATAACCGAGGACACTGAAGCTTTCTTT	TRBV9	.	13	.	TRBJ1-1
CAIRDFRGPGNTIYF	TGTGCCATCAGGGACTTCAGGGGGCCTGGAAACACCATATATTTT	TRBV10-3	few	15	TRBD1	TRBJ1-3
CASSYSSGGWQPQHF	TGTGCCAGCAGTTACTCGTCAGGGGGCTGGCAGCCCCAGCATTTT	TRBV6-5	.	15	TRBD1	TRBJ1-5
CASRDRGDGQPQHF	TGTGCCAGCAGAGACAGGGGGGATGGTCAGCCCCAGCATTTT	TRBV6-1	.	14	TRBD1	TRBJ1-5
CASSQVEGQPQHF	TGCGCCAGCAGCCAAGTCGAGGGCCAGCCCCAGCATTTT	TRBV4-1	few	13	.	TRBJ1-5
CASSERTRDAGELFF	TGTGCCAGCAGTGAACGCACTAGGGATGCCGGGGAGCTGTTTTTT	TRBV6-1	.	15	.	TRBJ2-2
CASSVGERTYEQYF	TGTGCCAGCAGCGTCGGGGAAAGAACCTACGAGCAGTACTTC	TRBV7-6	.	14	.	TRBJ2-7
CARLGASGRGGADTQYF	TGTGCCAGACTGGGGGCTAGCGGGAGAGGGGGTGCAGATACGCAGTATTTT	TRBV6-4	.	17	TRBD2	TRBJ2-3
CASSLRGADEKLFF	TGTGCCAGCAGCCTACGGGGGGCGGATGAAAAACTGTTTTTT	TRBV5-4	.	14	.	TRBJ1-4
CASRPGQGARGYTF	TGCGCCAGCAGACCGGGACAGGGGGCAAGGGGCTACACCTTC	TRBV5-1	.	14	TRBD1	TRBJ1-2
CASSPSRTGGGYEQYF	TGTGCCAGCAGCCCGTCCCGCACGGGGGGAGGCTACGAGCAGTACTTC	TRBV7-2	.	16	TRBD2	TRBJ2-7
CASSFQGAHSPLHF	TGTGCCAGCAGCTTCCAGGGTGCCCATTCACCCCTCCACTTT	TRBV7-9	.	14	.	TRBJ1-6
CASSSRLEAYYGYTF	TGTGCCAGCAGCTCTCGACTAGAGGCCTACTATGGCTACACCTTC	TRBV7-8	.	15	.	TRBJ1-2
CASLTGGDEQFF	TGTGCCAGCTTAACGGGAGGGGACGAGCAGTTCTTC	TRBV28	.	12	TRBD2	TRBJ2-1
CASSEVASGGSEQFF	TGTGCCAGCAGTGAGGTTGCTAGCGGGGGATCTGAGCAGTTCTTC	TRBV6-4	few	15	TRBD2	TRBJ2-1
CASSSNRLNQPQHF	TGTGCCAGCAGTTCGAACAGGCTAAATCAGCCCCAGCATTTT	TRBV27	.	14	.	TRBJ1-5
CASSARSSDTQYF	TGTGCCAGCAGCGCCCGGAGCTCAGATACGCAGTATTTT	TRBV7-2	.	13	.	TRBJ2-3
CASSSTPSTDTQYF	TGTGCCAGCAGCTCGACACCGAGCACAGATACGCAGTATTTT	TRBV7-9	.	14	.	TRBJ2-3
CASSSSRGWGMLTQYF	TGTGCCAGCAGCTCAAGCAGGGGCTGGGGTATGCTTACGCAGTATTTT	TRBV7-9	.	16	.	TRBJ2-3
CASSEYSGELFF	TGTGCCAGCAGTGAATATTCTGGGGAGCTGTTTTTT	TRBV25-1	.	12	.	TRBJ2-2
CASSPGIIAQYF	TGTGCCAGTAGTCCGGGGATTATTGCGCAGTATTTT	TRBV19	.	12	.	TRBJ2-3
CASSGQGGVSYEQYF	TGTGCCAGCAGTGGGCAAGGAGGTGTCTCCTACGAGCAGTACTTC	TRBV6-1	.	15	.	TRBJ2-7
CASSEFRGKDTEAFF	TGTGCCAGCAGTGAATTCAGGGGAAAGGACACTGAAGCTTTCTTT	TRBV25-1	.	15	.	TRBJ1-1